This T cell receptor beta chain was recorded in a study of shared clonotypes between healthy human individuals. Study-level results: A reduction in generation probabilities was seen for non-shared clonotypes relative to those shared by all four donors.

Sequencing was performed with immunoSEQ multiplex PCR; in TCRdb, only in-frame clones are kept and a portion is missing. The table records 400,000 or so clones, about 96% of them present only once. In regard to this clone: Its matching antigen is unknown.

The CDR3 loop spans 15 amino acids. The J segment lost 7 bases and the V segment lost 6 bases, leaving 4 bases of the junction unmatched. Per the germline V gene, CDR1 is MNHEY and CDR2 is SVGAGI. Sequenced input: memory CD8+ T cells sorted from blood. The subset is: CD45RO+ cells pooled with CCR7-negative TemRA cells. The clonotype originates from a man under 40 in good health. This rearrangement joins TRBV6-5 to TRBJ2-1; 15 bases are a match to TRBD2. CDR3 residues: CASSPGTSGRNEQFF. CDR3 sequence (DNA): TGTGCCAGCAGCCCCGGGACTAGCGGGAGGAATGAGCAGTTCTTC.